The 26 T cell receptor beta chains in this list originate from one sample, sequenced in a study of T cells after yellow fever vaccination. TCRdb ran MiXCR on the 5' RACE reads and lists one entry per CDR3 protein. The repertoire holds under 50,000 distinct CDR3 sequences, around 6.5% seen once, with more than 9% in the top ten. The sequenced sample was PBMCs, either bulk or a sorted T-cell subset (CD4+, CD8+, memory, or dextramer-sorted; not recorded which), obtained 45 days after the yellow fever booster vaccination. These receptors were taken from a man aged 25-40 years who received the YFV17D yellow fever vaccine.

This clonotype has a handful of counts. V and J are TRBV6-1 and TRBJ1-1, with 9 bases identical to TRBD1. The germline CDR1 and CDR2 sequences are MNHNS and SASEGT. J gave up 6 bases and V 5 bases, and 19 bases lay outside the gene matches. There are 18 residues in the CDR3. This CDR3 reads CASSRQGVGSLRQSEAFF. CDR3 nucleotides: TGTGCCAGCAGTAGACAGGGGGTGGGGTCCCTGCGACAGTCTGAAGCTTTCTTT.

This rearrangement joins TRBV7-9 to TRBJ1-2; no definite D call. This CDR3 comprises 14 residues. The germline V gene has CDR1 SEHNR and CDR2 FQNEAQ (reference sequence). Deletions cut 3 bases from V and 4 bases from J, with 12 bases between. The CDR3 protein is CASSFNFPVYGYTF. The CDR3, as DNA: TGTGCCAGCAGCTTTAATTTTCCGGTCTATGGCTACACCTTC.

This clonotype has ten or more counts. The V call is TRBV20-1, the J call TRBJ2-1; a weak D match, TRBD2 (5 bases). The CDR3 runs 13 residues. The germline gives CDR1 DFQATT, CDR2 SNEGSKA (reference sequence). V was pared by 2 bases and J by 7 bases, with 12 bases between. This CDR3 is CSARRDIRNEQFF. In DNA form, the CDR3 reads TGCAGTGCTAGACGGGATATTAGGAATGAGCAGTTCTTC.

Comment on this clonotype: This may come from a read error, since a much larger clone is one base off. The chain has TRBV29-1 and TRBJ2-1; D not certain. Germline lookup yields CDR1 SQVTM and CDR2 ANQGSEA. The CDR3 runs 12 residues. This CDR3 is CRVEPDYNEQFF. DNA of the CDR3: TGCAGAGTTGAACCCGACTACAATGAGCAGTTCTTC.

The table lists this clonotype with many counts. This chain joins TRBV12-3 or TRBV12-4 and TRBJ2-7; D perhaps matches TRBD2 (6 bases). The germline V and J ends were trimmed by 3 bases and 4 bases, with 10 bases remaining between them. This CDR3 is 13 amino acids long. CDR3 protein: CASSLVAEYEQYF. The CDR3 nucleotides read TGTGCCAGCAGTTTGGTAGCGGAATACGAGCAGTACTTC.

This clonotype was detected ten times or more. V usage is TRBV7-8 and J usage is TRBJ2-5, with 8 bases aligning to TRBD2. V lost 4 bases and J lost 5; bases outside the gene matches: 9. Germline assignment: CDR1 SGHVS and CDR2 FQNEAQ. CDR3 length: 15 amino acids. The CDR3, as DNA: TGTGCCAGCAGCTCCCCTAGCGGGTGGAGGGAGACCCAGTACTTC. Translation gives CASSSPSGWRETQYF.

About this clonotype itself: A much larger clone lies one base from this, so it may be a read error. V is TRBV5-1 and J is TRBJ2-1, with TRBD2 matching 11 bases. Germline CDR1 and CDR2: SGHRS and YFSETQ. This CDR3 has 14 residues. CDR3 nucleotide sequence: TGCGCCAGCAGTTTTACTAGCGGGAGCAATCAGCAGTTCTTC. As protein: CASSFTSGSNQQFF.

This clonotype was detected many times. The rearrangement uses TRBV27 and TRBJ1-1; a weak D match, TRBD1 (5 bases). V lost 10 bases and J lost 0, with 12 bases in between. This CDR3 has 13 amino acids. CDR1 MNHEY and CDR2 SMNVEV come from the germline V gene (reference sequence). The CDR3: CATGTRMNTEAFF. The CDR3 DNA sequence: TGTGCCACCGGGACGCGCATGAACACTGAAGCTTTCTTT.

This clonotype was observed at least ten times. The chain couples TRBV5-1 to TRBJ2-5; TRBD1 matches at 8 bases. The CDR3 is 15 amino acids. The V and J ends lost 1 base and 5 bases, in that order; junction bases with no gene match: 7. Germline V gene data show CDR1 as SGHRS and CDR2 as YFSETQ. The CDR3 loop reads CASSLRPGGWETQYF. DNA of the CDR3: TGCGCCAGCAGCTTGAGGCCAGGGGGCTGGGAGACCCAGTACTTC.

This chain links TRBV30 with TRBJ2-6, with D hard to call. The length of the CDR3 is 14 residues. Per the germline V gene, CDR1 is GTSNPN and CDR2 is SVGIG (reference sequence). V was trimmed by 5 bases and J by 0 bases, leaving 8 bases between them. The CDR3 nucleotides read TGTGCCTGGGACTTCGGCTCTGGGGCCAACGTCCTGACTTTC. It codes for CAWDFGSGANVLTF.

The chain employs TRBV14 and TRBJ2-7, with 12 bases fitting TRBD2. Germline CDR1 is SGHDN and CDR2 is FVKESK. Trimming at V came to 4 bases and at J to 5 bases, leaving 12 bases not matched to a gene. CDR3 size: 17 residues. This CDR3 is CASSPDESSGRVDEQYF. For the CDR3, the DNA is TGTGCCAGCAGCCCGGACGAATCTAGCGGGAGGGTCGACGAGCAGTACTTC.

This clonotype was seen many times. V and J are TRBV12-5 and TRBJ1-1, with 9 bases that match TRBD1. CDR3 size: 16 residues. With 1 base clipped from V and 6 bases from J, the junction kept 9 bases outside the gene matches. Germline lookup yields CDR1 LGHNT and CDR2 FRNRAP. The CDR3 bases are TGTGCTAGTGGTTTGGGGACAGGGGCGAAGTCCGCTGAAGCTTTCTTT. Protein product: CASGLGTGAKSAEAFF.

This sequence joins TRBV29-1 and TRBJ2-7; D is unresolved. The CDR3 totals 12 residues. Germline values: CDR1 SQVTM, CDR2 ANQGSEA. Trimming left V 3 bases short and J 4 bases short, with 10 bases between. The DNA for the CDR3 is TGCAGCGTTGAGGGCCAGAATTACGAGCAGTACTTC. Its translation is CSVEGQNYEQYF.

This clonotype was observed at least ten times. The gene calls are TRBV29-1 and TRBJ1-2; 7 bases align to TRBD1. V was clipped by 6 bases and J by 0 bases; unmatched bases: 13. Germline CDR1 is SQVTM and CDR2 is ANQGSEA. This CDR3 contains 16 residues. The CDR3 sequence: CSVRGAGQETNYGYTF. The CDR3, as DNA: TGCAGCGTCCGTGGGGCCGGACAGGAGACTAACTATGGCTACACCTTC.

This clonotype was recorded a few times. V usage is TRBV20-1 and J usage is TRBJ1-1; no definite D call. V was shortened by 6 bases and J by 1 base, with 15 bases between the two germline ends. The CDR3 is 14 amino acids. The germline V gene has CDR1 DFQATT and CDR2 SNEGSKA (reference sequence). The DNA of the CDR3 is TGCAGTGCCCTTAAACGGGAGCAGAACACTGAAGCTTTCTTT. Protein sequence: CSALKREQNTEAFF.

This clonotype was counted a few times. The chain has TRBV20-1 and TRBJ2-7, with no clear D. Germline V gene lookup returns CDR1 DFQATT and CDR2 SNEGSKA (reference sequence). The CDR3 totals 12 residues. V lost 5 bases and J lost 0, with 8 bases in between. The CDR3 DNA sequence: TGCAGTGCTCGATATGACTCCTACGAGCAGTACTTC. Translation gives CSARYDSYEQYF.

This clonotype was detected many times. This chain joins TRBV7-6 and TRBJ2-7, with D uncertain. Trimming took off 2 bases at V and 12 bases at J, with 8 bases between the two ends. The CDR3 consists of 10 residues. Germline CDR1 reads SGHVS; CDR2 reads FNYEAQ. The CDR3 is CASSLFPVYF. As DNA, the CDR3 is TGTGCCAGCAGCTTATTTCCCGTGTACTTC.

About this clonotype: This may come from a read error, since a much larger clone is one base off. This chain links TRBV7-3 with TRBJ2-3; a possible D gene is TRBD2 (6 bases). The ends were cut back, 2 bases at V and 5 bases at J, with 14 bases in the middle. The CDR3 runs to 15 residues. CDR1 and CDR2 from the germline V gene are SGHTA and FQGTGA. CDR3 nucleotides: TGTGCCAGCAGCTTAGGTGGAGGGCCAGAAGATACGCAGTATTTT. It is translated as CASSLGGGPEDTQYF. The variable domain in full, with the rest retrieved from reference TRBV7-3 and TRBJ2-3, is GAGVSQTPSNKVTEKGKYVELRCDPISGHTALYWYRQSLGQGPEFLIYFQGTGAADDSGLPNDRFFAVRPEGSVSTLKIQRTERGDSAVYLCASSLGGGPEDTQYFGPGTRLTVL.

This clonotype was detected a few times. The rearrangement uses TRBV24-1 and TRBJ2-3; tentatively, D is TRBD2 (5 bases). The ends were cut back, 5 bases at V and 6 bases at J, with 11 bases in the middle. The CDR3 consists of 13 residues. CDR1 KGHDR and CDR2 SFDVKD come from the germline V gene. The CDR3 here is CATSGTLVDTQYF. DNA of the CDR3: TGTGCCACCAGTGGGACTCTCGTGGATACGCAGTATTTT.

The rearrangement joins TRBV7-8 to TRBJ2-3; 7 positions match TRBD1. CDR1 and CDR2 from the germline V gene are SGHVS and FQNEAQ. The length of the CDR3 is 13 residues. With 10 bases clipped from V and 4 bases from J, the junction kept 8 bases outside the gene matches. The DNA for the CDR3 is TGTGCCACCCGGCCCCAGGGGGCAGATACGCAGTATTTT. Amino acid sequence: CATRPQGADTQYF.

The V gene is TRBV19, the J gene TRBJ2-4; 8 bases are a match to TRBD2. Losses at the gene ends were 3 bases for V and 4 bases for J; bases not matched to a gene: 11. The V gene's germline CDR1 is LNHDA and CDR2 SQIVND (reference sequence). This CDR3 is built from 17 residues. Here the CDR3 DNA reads TGTGCCAGTAGTATCGGGGGGGGCTTCGCGTCAAAAAACATTCAGTACTTC. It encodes CASSIGGGFASKNIQYF. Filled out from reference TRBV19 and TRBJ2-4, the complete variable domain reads DGGITQSPKYLFRKEGQNVTLSCEQNLNHDAMYWYRQDPGQGLRLIYYSQIVNDFQKGDIAEGYSVSREKKESFPLTVTSAQKNPTAFYLCASSIGGGFASKNIQYFGAGTRLSVL.

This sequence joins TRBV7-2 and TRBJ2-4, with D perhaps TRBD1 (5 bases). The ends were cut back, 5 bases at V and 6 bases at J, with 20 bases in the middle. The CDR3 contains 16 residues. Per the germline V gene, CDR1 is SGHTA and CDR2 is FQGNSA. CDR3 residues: CASSATLRSGLNIQYF. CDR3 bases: TGTGCCAGCAGCGCAACTTTGAGGTCAGGGCTAAACATTCAGTACTTC. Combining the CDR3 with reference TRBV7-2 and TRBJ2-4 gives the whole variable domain GAGVSQSPSNKVTEKGKDVELRCDPISGHTALYWYRQSLGQGLEFLIYFQGNSAPDKSGLPSDRFSAERTGGSVSTLTIQRTQQEDSAVYLCASSATLRSGLNIQYFGAGTRLSVL.

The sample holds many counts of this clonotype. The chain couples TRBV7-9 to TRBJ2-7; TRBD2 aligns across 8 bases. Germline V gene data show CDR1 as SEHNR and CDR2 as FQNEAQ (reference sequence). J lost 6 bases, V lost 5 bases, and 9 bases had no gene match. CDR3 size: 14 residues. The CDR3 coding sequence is TGTGCCAGCAGCGGTAGCGGGAAGACGTTCGAGCAGTACTTC. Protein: CASSGSGKTFEQYF.

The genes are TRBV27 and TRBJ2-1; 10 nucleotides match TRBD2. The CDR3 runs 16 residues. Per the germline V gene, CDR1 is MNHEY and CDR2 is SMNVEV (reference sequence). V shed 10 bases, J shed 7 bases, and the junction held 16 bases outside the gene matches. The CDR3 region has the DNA TGTGCCACCTCTTCCCAGCGGGAGGGCCGGGGGAATGAGCAGTTCTTC. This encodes CATSSQREGRGNEQFF.

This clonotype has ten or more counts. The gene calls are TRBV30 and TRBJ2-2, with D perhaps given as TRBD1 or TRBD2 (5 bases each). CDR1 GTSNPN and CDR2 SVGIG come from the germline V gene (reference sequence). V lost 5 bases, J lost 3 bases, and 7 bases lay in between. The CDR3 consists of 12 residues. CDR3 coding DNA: TGTGCCTGGTTGGGGGACACCGGGGAGCTGTTTTTT. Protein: CAWLGDTGELFF.

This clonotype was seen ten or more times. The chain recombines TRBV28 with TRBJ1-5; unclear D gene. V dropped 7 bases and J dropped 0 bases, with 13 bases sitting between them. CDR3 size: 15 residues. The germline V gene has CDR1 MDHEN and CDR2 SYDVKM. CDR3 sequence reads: CASTGSSHSNQPQHF. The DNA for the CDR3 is TGTGCCAGCACGGGTTCCAGCCATAGCAATCAGCCCCAGCATTTT.